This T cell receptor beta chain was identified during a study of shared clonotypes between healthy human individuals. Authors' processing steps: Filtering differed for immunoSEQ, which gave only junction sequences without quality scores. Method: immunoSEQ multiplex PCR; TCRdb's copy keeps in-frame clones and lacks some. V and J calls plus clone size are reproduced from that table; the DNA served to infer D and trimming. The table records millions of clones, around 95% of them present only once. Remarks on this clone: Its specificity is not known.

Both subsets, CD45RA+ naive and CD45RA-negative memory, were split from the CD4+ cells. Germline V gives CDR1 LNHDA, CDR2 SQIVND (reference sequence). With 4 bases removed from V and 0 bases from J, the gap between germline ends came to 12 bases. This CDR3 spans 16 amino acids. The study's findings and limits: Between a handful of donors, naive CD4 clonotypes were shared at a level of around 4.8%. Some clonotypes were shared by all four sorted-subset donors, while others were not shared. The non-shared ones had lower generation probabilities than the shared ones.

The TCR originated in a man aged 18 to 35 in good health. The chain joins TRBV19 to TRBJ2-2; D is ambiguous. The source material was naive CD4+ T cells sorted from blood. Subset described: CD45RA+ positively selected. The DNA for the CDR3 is TGTGCCAGTAGTAACAGACGAAATGCGAACACCGGGGAGCTGTTTTTT. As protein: CASSNRRNANTGELFF. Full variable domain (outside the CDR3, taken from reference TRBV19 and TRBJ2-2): DGGITQSPKYLFRKEGQNVTLSCEQNLNHDAMYWYRQDPGQGLRLIYYSQIVNDFQKGDIAEGYSVSREKKESFPLTVTSAQKNPTAFYLCASSNRRNANTGELFFGEGSRLTVL.